The clone carrying this T cell receptor (beta chain) appeared a single time. Its antigen remains unidentified. The sample originates from a study of cytomegalovirus exposure and HLA in healthy donors. As for the study in general: A previous analysis identified more than 100 million unique TCR beta sequences derived from some 200 million T cells. Points from the study as a whole: Later on, an analysis tied 18,000 or so TCR beta sequences to HLA alleles at 0.05 false discovery rate.

The CDR3 extends over 13 amino acids. From germline, CDR1 is SEHNR and CDR2 FQNEAQ (reference sequence). The V gene end was trimmed by 4 bases and the J gene end by 12 bases; junction bases not matched to a gene: 9. PCR employed 60 Vbeta and 13 Jbeta primers. Sequencing used immunoSEQ multiplex PCR; TCRdb keeps in-frame clones, though not all of them. The sample consists of approximately 89,000 clones, around 74% of them appearing once. The chain has TRBV7-9 and TRBJ2-7; 10 bases match TRBD2. The source of this sequence is a man younger than 40 in good health and CMV-seropositive. The specimen was PBMCs. DNA of the CDR3: TGTGCCAGCAGCTACGATAGCGGGGGGTTGATGTACTTC. Amino acids: CASSYDSGGLMYF.